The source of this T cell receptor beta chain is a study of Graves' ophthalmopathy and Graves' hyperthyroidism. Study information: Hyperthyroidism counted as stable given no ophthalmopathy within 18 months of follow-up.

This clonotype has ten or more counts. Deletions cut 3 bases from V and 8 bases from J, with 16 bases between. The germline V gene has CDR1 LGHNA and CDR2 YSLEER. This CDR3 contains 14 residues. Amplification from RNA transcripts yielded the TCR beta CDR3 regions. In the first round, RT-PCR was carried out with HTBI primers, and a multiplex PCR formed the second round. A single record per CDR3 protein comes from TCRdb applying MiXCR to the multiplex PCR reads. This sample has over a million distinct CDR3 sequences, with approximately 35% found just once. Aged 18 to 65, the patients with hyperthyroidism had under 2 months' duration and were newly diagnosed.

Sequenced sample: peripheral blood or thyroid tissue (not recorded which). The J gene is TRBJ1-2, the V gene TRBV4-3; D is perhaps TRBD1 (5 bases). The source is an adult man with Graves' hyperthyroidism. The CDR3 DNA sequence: TGCGCCAGCAGCCAGGGGGTAATTGGGGGAGGCTACACCTTC. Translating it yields CASSQGVIGGGYTF.